This entry concerns a single T cell receptor (beta chain). Its target is unknown. Generated by immunoSEQ multiplex PCR, the TCRdb table keeps only in-frame clones and is missing some. The top ten hold around 20% of the sample, which has roughly 61,000 clones, more than 85% seen once. This entry belongs to a study of OX40 agonist ivuxolimab in advanced cancers. Whole-study results and caveats: CD8+ T cells averaged more expanded clones than CD4+. By week 6 at 0.1 to 3.0 mg/kg, blood CD4+ and CD8+ T cells had expanded clonally.

This CDR3 region has 15 residues. Germline V lookup: CDR1 SEHNR, CDR2 FQNEAQ (reference sequence). The V segment lost 5 bases and the J segment 10 bases; nucleotides outside the gene matches: 9. This TCR derives from an adult with an advanced solid tumor such as melanoma, head and neck, liver or kidney cancer. This chain connects TRBV7-9 to TRBJ1-4; TRBD1 matches 11 bases. The sample here was CD4+ or CD8+ T cells sorted from blood, taken in a trial of the OX40 agonist ivuxolimab. CDR3 amino acids: CASSTGTGGLGKLFF. CDR3 coding DNA: TGTGCCAGCAGCACCGGGACAGGGGGGTTGGGAAAACTGTTTTTT.